One and the same sample provided the 17 T cell receptor beta chains below, sequenced in a study of shared clonotypes between healthy human individuals. The repertoire was sequenced with immunoSEQ multiplex PCR; TCRdb's copy has only in-frame clones and lacks some. The sample shows approximately 500,000 clones, 81% of them seen only once. Sample: PBMCs. The receptors originated from a woman aged 40 to 50 in good health. Some clones in this sample may be carry-over from other donors' samples.

This sequence joins TRBV18 and TRBJ1-3; no definite D call. V was cut by 4 bases and J by 0 bases, with 13 bases left in between. Germline assignment: CDR1 KGHSH and CDR2 LQKENI. The CDR3 has 16 residues. The CDR3 is CASSRSLSSSGNTIYF. CDR3 bases: TGTGCCAGCTCACGAAGTCTCTCCAGCTCTGGAAACACCATATATTTT.

The chain is built from TRBV28 and TRBJ1-5, with D uncertain. Germline CDR1 MDHEN, CDR2 SYDVKM. The CDR3 sequence is 12 residues long. V lost 7 bases to trimming and J lost 6 bases, with 10 bases between them. CDR3 sequence (DNA): TGTGCCAGCACCCTCGACGCTCAGCCCCAGCATTTT. This translates into CASTLDAQPQHF.

The CDR3, as DNA: TGCGCCAGCAGCTTGTTTTCAAGTGGGGATACGCAGTATTTT. It is translated as CASSLFSSGDTQYF. The gene calls are TRBV5-1 and TRBJ2-3; D is unclear. Trimming removed 1 base from V and 6 bases from J, with 12 bases in between. The germline V gene has CDR1 SGHRS and CDR2 YFSETQ. CDR3 size: 14 residues.

This clone turned up a few times. V is TRBV7-2 and J is TRBJ2-5, with TRBD2 matching 10 bases. The CDR3 sequence is 16 residues long. Germline V gives CDR1 SGHTA, CDR2 FQGNSA. Trimming removed 5 bases from V and 5 bases from J; junction bases left unmatched: 11. In nucleotides, the CDR3 is TGTGCCAGCAGCCAAGGCCTAGCGGGAGTTGGGGAGACCCAGTACTTC. Its protein is CASSQGLAGVGETQYF.

J is TRBJ1-2 and V is TRBV20-1; TRBD1 might be the D (5 bases). Trimming removed 5 bases from V and 7 bases from J, with 11 bases in between. The germline V gene has CDR1 DFQATT and CDR2 SNEGSKA (reference sequence). This CDR3 has 11 amino acids. The DNA of the CDR3 is TGCAGTGCTCCAGGGTTTGGTGGCTACACCTTC. Protein: CSAPGFGGYTF.

This chain links TRBV30 with TRBJ2-7; D may be TRBD2 (7 bases). This CDR3 region has 14 residues. Germline-derived CDR1 and CDR2 are GTSNPN and SVGIG (reference sequence). V lost 0 bases and J 5 bases, leaving 14 bases between the germline ends. In nucleotides, the CDR3 is TGTGCCTGGAGTGTAGGGGGGGGGCTCGACGAGCAGTACTTC. It translates to CAWSVGGGLDEQYF.

The chain joins TRBV9 to TRBJ2-5; unclear D gene. This CDR3 is built from 13 residues. Germline CDR1 and CDR2: SGDLS and YYNGEE. V dropped 0 bases and J dropped 1 base, with 4 bases sitting between them. The CDR3: CASSVDGQETQYF. CDR3 in DNA: TGTGCCAGCAGCGTAGACGGCCAAGAGACCCAGTACTTC.

This chain links TRBV12-2 with TRBJ2-7; TRBD1, the table's D call, was not compared with the DNA. TRBV12-2 is noted as a pseudogene. The CDR3 has 19 amino acids. CDR3 sequence (DNA): TGTGCAAGCCCAAGGGCCCCCCGGGACAGGGGACTAGACAGATACGAGCAGTACTTC. Encoded protein: CASPRAPRDRGLDRYEQYF.

V gene TRBV5-1 combines with J gene TRBJ2-3; 7 positions match TRBD2. Germline loops: CDR1 SGHRS, CDR2 YFSETQ. The V gene end was trimmed by 1 base and the J gene end by 0 bases; junction bases not matched to a gene: 8. The CDR3 covers 17 residues. As DNA, the CDR3 is TGCGCCAGCAGCTTGAGATCCCTAGCGGCTAGCACAGATACGCAGTATTTT. As protein: CASSLRSLAASTDTQYF.

V is TRBV28 and J is TRBJ2-7; TRBD1 aligns across 7 bases. Germline-derived CDR1 and CDR2 are MDHEN and SYDVKM. The CDR3 contains 16 residues. V lost 4 bases and J lost 0; bases outside the gene matches: 9. CDR3 DNA: TGTGCCAGCAGTTACCAGGGGGAGACCCCCTCCTACGAGCAGTACTTC. Translation gives CASSYQGETPSYEQYF. The full variable domain, in which reference TRBV28 and TRBJ2-7 provide the parts outside the CDR3, is DVKVTQSSRYLVKRTGEKVFLECVQDMDHENMFWYRQDPGLGLRLIYFSYDVKMKEKGDIPEGYSVSREKKERFSLILESASTNQTSMYLCASSYQGETPSYEQYFGPGTRLTVT.

The genes are TRBV23-1 and TRBJ1-2; D remains ambiguous. TRBV23-1 is annotated as an ORF whose role is uncertain. V was cut by 2 bases and J by 8 bases, with 6 bases left in between. The CDR3 is 11 amino acids. The CDR3 region is CASSQTGGYTF. CDR3 sequence (DNA): TGCGCCAGCAGTCAAACGGGAGGCTACACCTTC.

J is TRBJ2-5 and V is TRBV2; 7 bases agree with TRBD2. This CDR3 has 15 residues. Losses at the gene ends were 7 bases for V and 5 bases for J; bases not matched to a gene: 13. CDR1 is SNHLY and CDR2 is FYNNEI in the germline V gene. CDR3 loop: CASKVPGGSQETQYF. CDR3 sequence (DNA): TGTGCCAGCAAAGTCCCGGGAGGTTCGCAGGAGACCCAGTACTTC. The full variable domain, in which reference TRBV2 and TRBJ2-5 provide the parts outside the CDR3, is EPEVTQTPSHQVTQMGQEVILRCVPISNHLYFYWYRQILGQKVEFLVSFYNNEISEKSEIFDDQFSVERPDGSNFTLKIRSTKLEDSAMYFCASKVPGGSQETQYFGPGTRLLVL.

This clone turned up a few times. In the same sample, other DNA sequences code for this CDR3. DNA of the CDR3: TGCAGCGTTGAAGATCTTGGCGAAAAACTGTTTTTT. Its translation: CSVEDLGEKLFF. The V gene is TRBV29-1, the J gene TRBJ1-4, with D hard to call. The V gene lost 0 bases and the J gene lost 8 bases, with 7 bases spanning the gap. Germline V gene sequence: CDR1 SQVTM, CDR2 ANQGSEA. The CDR3 runs 12 residues.

The rearrangement joins TRBV5-1 to TRBJ2-2; 11 bases match TRBD2. Trimming at V came to 0 bases and at J to 1 base, leaving 8 bases not matched to a gene. Per the germline V gene, CDR1 is SGHRS and CDR2 is YFSETQ. There are 19 residues in the CDR3. The CDR3 region is CASSLALGTSGRNTGELFF. CDR3 nucleotides: TGCGCCAGCAGCTTGGCCCTGGGTACTAGCGGGAGGAACACCGGGGAGCTGTTTTTT. The entire variable domain, with the rest obtained from reference TRBV5-1 and TRBJ2-2, is as follows: KAGVTQTPRYLIKTRGQQVTLSCSPISGHRSVSWYQQTPGQGLQFLFEYFSETQRNKGNFPGRFSGRQFSNSRSEMNVSTLELGDSALYLCASSLALGTSGRNTGELFFGEGSRLTVL.

The chain carries TRBV15 and TRBJ2-7; the D gene is possibly TRBD1 (5 bases). Per the germline V gene, CDR1 is LNHNV and CDR2 is YYDKDF (reference sequence). There are 21 residues in the CDR3. V was cut by 0 bases and J by 6 bases, with 33 bases left in between. As DNA, the CDR3 is TGTGCCACCAGCAGAGATGAGCCCCTCCTCAGGCGGACCAGGGAACGCTCCGAGCAGTACTTC. Translation: CATSRDEPLLRRTRERSEQYF.

The J gene is TRBJ2-2, the V gene TRBV27; no definite D call. This CDR3 has 13 amino acids. The V gene lost 5 bases and the J gene lost 6 bases, with 10 bases spanning the gap. Looked up from germline, CDR1 is MNHEY and CDR2 is SMNVEV (reference sequence). This chain's CDR3 is CASSPLLSGELFF. CDR3 nucleotides: TGTGCCAGCAGTCCCCTCCTCTCCGGGGAGCTGTTTTTT.

The chain has TRBV30 and TRBJ1-5; D unresolved. V lost 3 bases and J lost 3, with 9 bases in between. CDR1 and CDR2 from the germline V gene are GTSNPN and SVGIG (reference sequence). The CDR3 consists of 13 residues. CDR3 DNA sequence: TGTGCCTGGAGCAACAGCCTCAATCAGCCCCAGCATTTT. Protein sequence: CAWSNSLNQPQHF.